The T cell receptor (beta chain) under discussion was sequenced for a study of Ad26.COV2.S vaccination and SARS-CoV-2 variants. Measured with immunoSEQ multiplex PCR; TCRdb has only the in-frame clones, and not every one. The data hold about 400,000 clones, with about 88% observed a single time. This CDR3 comprises 13 residues. V was shortened by 3 bases and J by 0 bases, with 5 bases between the two germline ends. Germline loops: CDR1 GTSNPN, CDR2 SVGIG (reference sequence). Treatment defined: some 20 received Ad26.COV2.S at low or high dose, single or two shots; about 5 received placebo; per-sample allocation not given. The samples date from day 63 after the first vaccine or placebo injection.

Sample: peripheral blood, taken in a trial of Ad26.COV2.S vaccine versus placebo. This TCR was sampled from a person aged 18-65 years who received the Ad26.COV2.S COVID-19 vaccine or a placebo. The gene calls are TRBV30 and TRBJ1-4; D is unresolved. The CDR3 spells CAWSDSTNEKLFF. The CDR3 DNA follows: TGTGCCTGGAGCGACTCAACTAATGAAAAACTGTTTTTT.